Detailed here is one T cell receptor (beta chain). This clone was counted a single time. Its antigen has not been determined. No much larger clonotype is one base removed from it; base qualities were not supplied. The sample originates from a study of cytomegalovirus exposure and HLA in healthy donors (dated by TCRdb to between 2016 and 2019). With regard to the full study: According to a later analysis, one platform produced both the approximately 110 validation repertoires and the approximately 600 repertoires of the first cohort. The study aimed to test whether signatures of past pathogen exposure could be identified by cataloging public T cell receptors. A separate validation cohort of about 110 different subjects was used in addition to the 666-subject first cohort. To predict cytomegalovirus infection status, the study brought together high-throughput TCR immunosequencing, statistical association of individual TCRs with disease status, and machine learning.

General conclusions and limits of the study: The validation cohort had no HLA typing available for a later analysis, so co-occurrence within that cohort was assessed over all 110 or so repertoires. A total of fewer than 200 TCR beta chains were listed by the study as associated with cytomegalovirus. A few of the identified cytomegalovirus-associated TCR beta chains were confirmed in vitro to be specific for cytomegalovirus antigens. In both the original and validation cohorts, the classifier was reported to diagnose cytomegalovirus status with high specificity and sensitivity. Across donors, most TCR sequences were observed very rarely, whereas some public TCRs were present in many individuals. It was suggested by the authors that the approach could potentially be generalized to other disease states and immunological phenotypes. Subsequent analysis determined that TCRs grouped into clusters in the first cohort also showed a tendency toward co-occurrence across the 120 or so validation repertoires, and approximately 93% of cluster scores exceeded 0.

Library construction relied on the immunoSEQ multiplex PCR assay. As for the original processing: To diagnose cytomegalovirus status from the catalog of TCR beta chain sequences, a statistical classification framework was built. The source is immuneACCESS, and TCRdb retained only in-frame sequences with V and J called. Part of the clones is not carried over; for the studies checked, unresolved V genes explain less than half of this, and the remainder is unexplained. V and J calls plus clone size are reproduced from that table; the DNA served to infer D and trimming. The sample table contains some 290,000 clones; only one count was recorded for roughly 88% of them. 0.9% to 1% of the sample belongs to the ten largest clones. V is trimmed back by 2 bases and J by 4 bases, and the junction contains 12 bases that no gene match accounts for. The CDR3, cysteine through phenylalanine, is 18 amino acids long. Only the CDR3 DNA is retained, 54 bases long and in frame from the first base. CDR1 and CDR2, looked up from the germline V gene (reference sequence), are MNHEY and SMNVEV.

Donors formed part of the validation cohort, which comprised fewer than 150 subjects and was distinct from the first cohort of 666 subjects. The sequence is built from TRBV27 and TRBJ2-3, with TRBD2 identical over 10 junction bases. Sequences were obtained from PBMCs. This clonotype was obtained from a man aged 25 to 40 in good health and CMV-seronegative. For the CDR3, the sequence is CASSLTPRLAGGADTQYF. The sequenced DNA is TGTGCCAGCAGTTTAACCCCTCGTTTAGCGGGGGGCGCAGATACGCAGTATTTT.